This TCR beta chain was identified in a study of blood T cells in healthy people across ages. Staff drew about 10 milliliters of peripheral blood from each donor. Samples each yielded at least 5 micrograms of total RNA. Study observations and caveats: It was the long-lived donors that had more naive CD4+ cells and higher diversity than aged donors. Estimates of diversity drawn from one million T cells were considered underestimates.

Per germline, CDR1 LGHNA and CDR2 YSLEER. CDR3 size: 16 residues. V gave up 2 bases and J gave up 0 bases, with 8 bases separating them. Ten or more counts support this clonotype. The antigen is not known. Combining a sample-barcoded 5' primer with a J-beta primer mix, a second PCR ran for about 7 to 11 cycles. From the 5' RACE reads, TCRdb called clonotypes with MiXCR, one entry per CDR3 protein. In the table there are about 730,000 distinct CDR3 sequences, around 40% of which are singletons. The receptor was derived from a woman aged 60-70 years in good health. The V call is TRBV4-3, the J call TRBJ2-6; D is unresolved. Sequenced sample: blood. The DNA of the CDR3 is TGCGCCAGCAGCCAACAGGTTGGCTCTGGGGCCAACGTCCTGACTTTC. Its protein is CASSQQVGSGANVLTF.